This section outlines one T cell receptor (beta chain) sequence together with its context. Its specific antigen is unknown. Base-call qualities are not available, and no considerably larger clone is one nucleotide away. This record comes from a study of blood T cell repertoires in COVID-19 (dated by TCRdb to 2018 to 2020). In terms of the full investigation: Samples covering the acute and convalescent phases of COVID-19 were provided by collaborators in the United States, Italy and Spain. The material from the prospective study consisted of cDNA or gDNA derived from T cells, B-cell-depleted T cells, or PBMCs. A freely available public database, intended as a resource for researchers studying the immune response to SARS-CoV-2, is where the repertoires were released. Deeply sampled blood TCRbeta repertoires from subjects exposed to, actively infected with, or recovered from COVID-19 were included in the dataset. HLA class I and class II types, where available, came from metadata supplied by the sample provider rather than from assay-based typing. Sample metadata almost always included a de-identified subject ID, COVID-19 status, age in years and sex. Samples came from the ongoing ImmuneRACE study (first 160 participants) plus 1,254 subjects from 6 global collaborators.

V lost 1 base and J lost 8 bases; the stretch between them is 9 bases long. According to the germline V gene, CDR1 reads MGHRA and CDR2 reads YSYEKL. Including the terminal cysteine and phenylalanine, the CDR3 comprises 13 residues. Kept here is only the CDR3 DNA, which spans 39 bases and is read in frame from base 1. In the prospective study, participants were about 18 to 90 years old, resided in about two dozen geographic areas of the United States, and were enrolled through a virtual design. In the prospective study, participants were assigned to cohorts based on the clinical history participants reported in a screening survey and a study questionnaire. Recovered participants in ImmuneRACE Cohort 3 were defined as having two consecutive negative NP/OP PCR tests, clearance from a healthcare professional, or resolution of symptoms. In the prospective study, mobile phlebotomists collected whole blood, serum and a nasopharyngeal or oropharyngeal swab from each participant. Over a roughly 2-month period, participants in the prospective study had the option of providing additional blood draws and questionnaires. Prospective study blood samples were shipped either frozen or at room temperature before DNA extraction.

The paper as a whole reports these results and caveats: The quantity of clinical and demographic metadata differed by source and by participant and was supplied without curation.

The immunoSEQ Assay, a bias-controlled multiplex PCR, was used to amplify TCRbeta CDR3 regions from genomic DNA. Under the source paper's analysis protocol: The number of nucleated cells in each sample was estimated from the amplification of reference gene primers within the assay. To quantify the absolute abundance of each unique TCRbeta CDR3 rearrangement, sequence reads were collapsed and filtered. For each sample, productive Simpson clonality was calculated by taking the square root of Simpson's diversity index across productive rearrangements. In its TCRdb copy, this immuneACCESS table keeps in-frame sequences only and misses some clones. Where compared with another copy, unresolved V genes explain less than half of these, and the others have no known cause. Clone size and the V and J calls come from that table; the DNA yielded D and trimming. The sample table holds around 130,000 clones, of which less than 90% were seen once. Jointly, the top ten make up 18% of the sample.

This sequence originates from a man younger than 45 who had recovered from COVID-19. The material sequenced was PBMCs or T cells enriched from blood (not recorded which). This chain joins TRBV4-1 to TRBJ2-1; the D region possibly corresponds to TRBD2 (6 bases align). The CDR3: CASSQGPGDEQFF. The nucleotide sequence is TGCGCCAGCAGCCAAGGACCGGGGGATGAGCAGTTCTTC.